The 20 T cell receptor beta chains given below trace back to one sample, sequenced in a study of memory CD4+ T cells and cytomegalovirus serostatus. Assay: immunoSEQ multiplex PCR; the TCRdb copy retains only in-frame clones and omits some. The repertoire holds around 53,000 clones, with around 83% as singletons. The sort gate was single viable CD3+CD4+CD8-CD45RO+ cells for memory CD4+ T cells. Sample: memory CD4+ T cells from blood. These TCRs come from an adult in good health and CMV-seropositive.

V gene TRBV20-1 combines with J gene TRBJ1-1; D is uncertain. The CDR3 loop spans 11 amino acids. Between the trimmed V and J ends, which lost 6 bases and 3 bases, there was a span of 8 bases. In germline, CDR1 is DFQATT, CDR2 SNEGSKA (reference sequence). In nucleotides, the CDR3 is TGCAGTGCCAACCGATACACTGAAGCTTTCTTT. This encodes CSANRYTEAFF.

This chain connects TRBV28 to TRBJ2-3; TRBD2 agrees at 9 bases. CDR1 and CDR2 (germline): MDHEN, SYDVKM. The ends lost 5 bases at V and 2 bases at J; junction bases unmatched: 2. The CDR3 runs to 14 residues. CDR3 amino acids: CASSRLAATDTQYF. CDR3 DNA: TGTGCCAGCAGTAGACTAGCGGCCACAGATACGCAGTATTTT.

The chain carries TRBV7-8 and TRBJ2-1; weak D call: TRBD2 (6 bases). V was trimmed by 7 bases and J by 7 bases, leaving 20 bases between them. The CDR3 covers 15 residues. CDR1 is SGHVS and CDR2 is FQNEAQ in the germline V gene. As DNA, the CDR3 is TGTGCCAGCACCCGGGGACTCGAAAGGAGTAATGAGCAGTTCTTC. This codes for CASTRGLERSNEQFF. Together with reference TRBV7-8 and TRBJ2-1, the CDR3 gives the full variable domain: GAGVSQSPRYKVAKRGQDVALRCDPISGHVSLFWYQQALGQGPEFLTYFQNEAQLDKSGLPSDRFFAERPEGSVSTLKIQRTQQEDSAVYLCASTRGLERSNEQFFGPGTRLTVL.

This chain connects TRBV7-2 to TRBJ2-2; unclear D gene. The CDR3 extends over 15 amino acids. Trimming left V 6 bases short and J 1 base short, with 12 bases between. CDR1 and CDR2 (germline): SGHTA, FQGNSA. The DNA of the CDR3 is TGTGCCAGCAGTCTATCGACTTTGAACACCGGGGAGCTGTTTTTT. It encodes CASSLSTLNTGELFF. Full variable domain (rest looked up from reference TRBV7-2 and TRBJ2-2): GAGVSQSPSNKVTEKGKDVELRCDPISGHTALYWYRQSLGQGLEFLIYFQGNSAPDKSGLPSDRFSAERTGGSVSTLTIQRTQQEDSAVYLCASSLSTLNTGELFFGEGSRLTVL.

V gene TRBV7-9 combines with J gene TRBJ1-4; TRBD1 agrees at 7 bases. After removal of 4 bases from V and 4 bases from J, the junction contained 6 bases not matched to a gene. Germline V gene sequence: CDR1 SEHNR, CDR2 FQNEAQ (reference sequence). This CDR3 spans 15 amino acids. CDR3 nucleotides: TGTGCCAGCAGCTACAAGGGACAGTTTAATGAAAAACTGTTTTTT. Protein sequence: CASSYKGQFNEKLFF.

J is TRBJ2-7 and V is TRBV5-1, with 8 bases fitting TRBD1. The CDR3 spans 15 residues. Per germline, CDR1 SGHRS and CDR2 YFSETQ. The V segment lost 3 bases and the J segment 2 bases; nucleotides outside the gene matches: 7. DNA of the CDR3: TGCGCCAGCAGCTCGGACAGGGACATCACCTACGAGCAGTACTTC. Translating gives CASSSDRDITYEQYF.

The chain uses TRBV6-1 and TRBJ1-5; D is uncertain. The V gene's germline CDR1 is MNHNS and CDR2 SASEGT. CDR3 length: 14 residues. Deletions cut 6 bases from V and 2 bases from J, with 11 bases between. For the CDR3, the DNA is TGTGCCAGCAGACCCGAAGCGGGCAATCAGCCCCAGCATTTT. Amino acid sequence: CASRPEAGNQPQHF.

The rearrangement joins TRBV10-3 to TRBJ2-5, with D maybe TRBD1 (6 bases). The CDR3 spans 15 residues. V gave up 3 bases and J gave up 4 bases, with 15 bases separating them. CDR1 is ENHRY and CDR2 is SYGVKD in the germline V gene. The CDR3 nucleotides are TGTGCCATCAGTGACCCCAGGGAAGGGGGAGAGACCCAGTACTTC. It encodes CAISDPREGGETQYF.

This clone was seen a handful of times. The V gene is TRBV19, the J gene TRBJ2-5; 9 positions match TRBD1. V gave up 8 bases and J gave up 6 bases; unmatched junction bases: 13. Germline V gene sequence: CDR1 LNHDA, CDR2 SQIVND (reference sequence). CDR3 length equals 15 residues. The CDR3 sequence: CASATGTGSRKTQYF. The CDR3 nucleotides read TGTGCCAGTGCAACCGGGACAGGGTCGAGAAAGACCCAGTACTTC.

The CDR3 loop is CASSPEGGRTYEQYF. CDR3 nucleotide sequence: TGCGCCAGCAGCCCCGAGGGGGGGAGGACCTACGAGCAGTACTTC. The chain combines TRBV4-1 with TRBJ2-7; the D gene is possibly TRBD2 (7 bases). The CDR3 length is 15 residues. Germline V gene data show CDR1 as MGHRA and CDR2 as YSYEKL. Trimming removed 4 bases at V and 2 bases at J, with 15 bases between.

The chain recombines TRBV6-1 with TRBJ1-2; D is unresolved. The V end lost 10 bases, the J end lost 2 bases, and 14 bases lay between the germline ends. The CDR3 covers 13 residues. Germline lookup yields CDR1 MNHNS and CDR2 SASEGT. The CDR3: CATRRDANYGYTF. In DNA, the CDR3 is TGTGCCACAAGGCGTGACGCAAACTATGGCTACACCTTC.

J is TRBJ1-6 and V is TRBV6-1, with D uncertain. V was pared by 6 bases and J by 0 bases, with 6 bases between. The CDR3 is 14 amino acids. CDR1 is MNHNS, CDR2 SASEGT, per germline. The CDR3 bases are TGTGCCAGCAGCCCTCGCTCCTATAATTCACCCCTCCACTTT. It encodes CASSPRSYNSPLHF.

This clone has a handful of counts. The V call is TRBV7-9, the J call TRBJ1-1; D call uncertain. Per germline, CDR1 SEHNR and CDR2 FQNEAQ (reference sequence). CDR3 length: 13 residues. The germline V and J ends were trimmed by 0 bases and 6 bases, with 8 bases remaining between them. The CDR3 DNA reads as TGTGCCAGCAGCTTAGCTGGTGGATCTGAAGCTTTCTTT. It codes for CASSLAGGSEAFF.

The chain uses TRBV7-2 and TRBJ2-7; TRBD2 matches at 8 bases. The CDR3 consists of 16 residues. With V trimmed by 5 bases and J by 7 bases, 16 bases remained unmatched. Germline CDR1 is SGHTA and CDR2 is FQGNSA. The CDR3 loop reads CASSAGGASGRREQYF. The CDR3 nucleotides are TGTGCCAGCAGCGCTGGAGGGGCTAGCGGGCGGAGGGAGCAGTACTTC.

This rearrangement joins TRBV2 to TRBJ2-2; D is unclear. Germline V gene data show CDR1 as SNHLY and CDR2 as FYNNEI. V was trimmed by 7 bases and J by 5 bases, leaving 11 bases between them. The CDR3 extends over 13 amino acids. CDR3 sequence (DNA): TGTGCCAGCAAGGGCATCGGGACCGGGGAGCTGTTTTTT. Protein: CASKGIGTGELFF. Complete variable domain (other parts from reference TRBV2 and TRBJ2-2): EPEVTQTPSHQVTQMGQEVILRCVPISNHLYFYWYRQILGQKVEFLVSFYNNEISEKSEIFDDQFSVERPDGSNFTLKIRSTKLEDSAMYFCASKGIGTGELFFGEGSRLTVL.

The CDR3 region is CASSSRGDGMDTQYF. The CDR3 region has the DNA TGTGCCAGCAGCTCTCGAGGAGACGGGATGGATACGCAGTATTTT. V is TRBV14 and J is TRBJ2-3; possible D gene TRBD2, 5 bases. This CDR3 is built from 15 residues. V lost 5 bases and J lost 6, with 18 bases in between. Germline V gives CDR1 SGHDN, CDR2 FVKESK.

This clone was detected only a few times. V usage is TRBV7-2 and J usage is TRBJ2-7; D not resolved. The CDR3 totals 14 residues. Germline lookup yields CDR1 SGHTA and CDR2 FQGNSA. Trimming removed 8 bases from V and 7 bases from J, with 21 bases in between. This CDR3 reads CASSPATPRSEQYF. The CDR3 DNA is TGTGCCAGCTCACCCGCTACACCTCGTTCGGAGCAGTACTTC.

The CDR3 region has the DNA TGTGCCAGCAGCCTAACAGGGGGTAATGGCTACACCTTC. Residues: CASSLTGGNGYTF. V gene TRBV6-6 combines with J gene TRBJ1-2, with 8 bases lining up with TRBD1. Germline lookup yields CDR1 MNHNY and CDR2 SVGAGI (reference sequence). V was pared by 6 bases and J by 6 bases, with 6 bases of the junction left unmatched. There are 13 residues in the CDR3.

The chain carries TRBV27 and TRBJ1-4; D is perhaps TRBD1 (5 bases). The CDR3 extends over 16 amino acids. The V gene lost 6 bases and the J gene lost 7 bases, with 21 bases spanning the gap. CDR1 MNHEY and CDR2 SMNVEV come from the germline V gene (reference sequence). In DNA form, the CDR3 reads TGTGCCAGCAGGCGGCAGGGAAGTATCGTCTCTGAAAAACTGTTTTTT. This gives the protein CASRRQGSIVSEKLFF.

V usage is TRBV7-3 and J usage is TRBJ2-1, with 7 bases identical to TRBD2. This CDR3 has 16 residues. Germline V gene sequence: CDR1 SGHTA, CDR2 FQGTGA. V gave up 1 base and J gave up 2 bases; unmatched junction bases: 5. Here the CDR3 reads CASSLNPGTTYNEQFF. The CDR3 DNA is TGTGCCAGCAGCTTAAATCCAGGGACTACCTACAATGAGCAGTTCTTC.